This TCR beta chain was sequenced in a study of T cell responses to AZD1222 COVID-19 vaccine. Clones were sequenced by immunoSEQ multiplex PCR, and TCRdb holds only the in-frame ones, with some missing. The sample shows 150,000 to 200,000 clones, 80% to 90% of them seen only once. The germline V gene encodes CDR1 SQVTM and CDR2 ANQGSEA. V lost 4 bases and J lost 6, with 10 bases in between. The CDR3 is 11 amino acids. Notes on the study in general: Spike-specific TCR breadth and depth were elevated following two AZD1222 doses. Spike-wide vaccine-associated CD4 TCRs dominated at 160-218 and 743-854.

A note on this clone: Antigen unknown.

The rearrangement links TRBV29-1 to TRBJ2-7; D is undetermined. The sequenced sample was peripheral blood, obtained on day 0 of AZD1222 vaccination. The sequence came from an adult in good health. For the CDR3, the DNA is TGCAGCGTTGTTGTGCTCGCCGAGCAGTACTTC. Protein product: CSVVVLAEQYF.